These T cell receptor beta chains were read from a single sample in a study of Graves' ophthalmopathy and Graves' hyperthyroidism. TCRdb itself ran the multiplex PCR reads through MiXCR, one entry per CDR3 protein. The profile covers approximately 640,000 distinct CDR3 sequences, with roughly 39% appearing a single time and 3% to 4% taken by the ten largest. Sequences were obtained from peripheral blood. Source of these receptors: an adult man with Graves' ophthalmopathy. Each CDR3 is given with its conserved first and last residue. D genes are given only for firm matches. Part of the rows lack a size; the others show once, few, many or a class for expanded clones.

size	J	V	D	DNA	CDR3
many	TRBJ2-2	TRBV7-7	TRBD1	TGTGCCAGCAGCCCAGGGGGCGCGGGCACCGGGGAGCTGTTTTTT	CASSPGGAGTGELFF
many	TRBJ1-5	TRBV27	.	TGTGCCAGCGCCGACCCGGGGCACGATCAGCCCCAGCATTTT	CASADPGHDQPQHF
.	TRBJ2-2	TRBV6-5	.	TGTGCCAGCAGTTATGCCGGGATTACTGCGAACACCGGGGAGCTGTTTTTT	CASSYAGITANTGELFF
many	TRBJ1-2	TRBV19	TRBD1	TGTGCCAGTAGTAGCTTGACAGGGAGCTATGGCTACACCTTC	CASSSLTGSYGYTF
.	TRBJ2-5	TRBV30	TRBD2	TGTGCCTGGAAAGAAGCGGGGGCGTCCGAGACCCAGTACTTC	CAWKEAGASETQYF
.	TRBJ1-2	TRBV2	.	TGTGCCAGCAGCCAGGGTCATGGCTACACCTTC	CASSQGHGYTF
many	TRBJ1-6	TRBV4-3	TRBD1	TGCGCCAGCAGCCAAGGGGACAGAAGAAATTCACCCCTCCACTTT	CASSQGDRRNSPLHF
many	TRBJ2-5	TRBV7-2	.	TGCGCCAGCAGCTTGGCCGGCACCCAAGAGACCCAGTACTTC	CASSLAGTQETQYF
.	TRBJ2-5	TRBV10-3	.	TGTGCCTGGAGTGAGGGACCAACCTTCGAGACCCAGTACTTC	CAWSEGPTFETQYF
many	TRBJ2-7	TRBV20-1	.	TGCAGTGCTAGCCCCCTTGGCGAGCAGTACTTC	CSASPLGEQYF
many	TRBJ1-1	TRBV10-3	.	TGTGCCAGCACCCTCCGTCCGCGGGTCGCTGAAGCTTTCTTT	CASTLRPRVAEAFF
many	TRBJ1-4	TRBV7-2	.	TGTGCCAGCAGCCCGGGGACTCACGGGGGGGAAAAACTGTTTTTT	CASSPGTHGGEKLFF
.	TRBJ1-4	TRBV19	.	TGTGCCAGCTCAACCGAAGGAGGAACTAATGAAAAACTGTTTTTT	CASSTEGGTNEKLFF
.	TRBJ2-7	TRBV5-1	.	TGCGCCAGCAGCTTGGCCACCGAGCCAATCTACGAGCAGTACTTC	CASSLATEPIYEQYF
many	TRBJ2-5	TRBV20-1	.	TGCAGTGCTAGAGATTCCCGGTCGGATCAAGAGACCCAGTACTTC	CSARDSRSDQETQYF
few	TRBJ1-1	TRBV5-8	TRBD1	TGTGCCAGCAGCTTTCCCGAGACAGGGGGGACTGAAGCTTTCTTT	CASSFPETGGTEAFF
.	TRBJ2-7	TRBV9	.	TGTGCCAGCAGCGGGAGTTCCTACGAGCAGCACTTC	CASSGSSYEQHF
many	TRBJ2-6	TRBV5-1	TRBD1	TGCGCCAGCAGCACGGGACAGGTACCCTCTGGGGCCAACGTCCTGACTTTC	CASSTGQVPSGANVLTF
.	TRBJ2-1	TRBV10-3	.	TGTGCCATCAGTGTGAGCGGAGGGGGCAATGAGCAGTTCTTC	CAISVSGGGNEQFF
many	TRBJ2-5	TRBV7-9	.	TGTGCCAGCAGCTCTCCGGGCCTCACCTACCAGGAGACCCAGTACTTC	CASSSPGLTYQETQYF
.	TRBJ2-7	TRBV6-2/TRBV6-3	.	TGTGCCAGCAGCCCCAGCGGACCGCGCGAGCAGTACTTC	CASSPSGPREQYF
few	TRBJ1-6	TRBV5-1	TRBD1	TGCGCCAGCAGCTTGGGGGGACAGGGAAAAAATTCACCCCTCCACTTT	CASSLGGQGKNSPLHF
.	TRBJ2-5	TRBV12-3/TRBV12-4	.	TGTGCCAGCAGTTCCCTACAGGGACAAGAGGCCCAGTACTTC	CASSSLQGQEAQYF
many	TRBJ1-5	TRBV2	.	TGTGCCAGCAGTCACAGGGTGTTAAGCAATCAGCCCCAGCATTTT	CASSHRVLSNQPQHF
many	TRBJ2-5	TRBV7-9	.	TGTGCCAGCAGCTTAGAGACAGAAGAGACCCAGTACTTC	CASSLETEETQYF
many	TRBJ2-7	TRBV7-2	.	TGTGCCAGCAGCCCCCGGTTCAGCTACGAGCAGTACTTC	CASSPRFSYEQYF
many	TRBJ1-1	TRBV11-2	.	TGTGCCAGCAGCTCGGGGCGTGAAGCTTTCTTT	CASSSGREAFF
many	TRBJ2-5	TRBV9	TRBD2	TGTGCCAGCAGCCGCGGACTAGTCGAGACCCAGTACTTC	CASSRGLVETQYF
many	TRBJ1-6	TRBV11-2	.	TGTGCCAGCAGCTTAACAGGGTTTAATTCACCCCTCCACTTT	CASSLTGFNSPLHF
many	TRBJ2-6	TRBV14	.	TGTGCCAGCAGCCCATGGGGGAGCGGGGCCAACGTCCTGACTTTC	CASSPWGSGANVLTF
few	TRBJ1-1	TRBV4-1	.	TGCGCCAGCAGCCAGGGCCCGGGACAAAAGAACACTGAAGCTTTCTTT	CASSQGPGQKNTEAFF
many	TRBJ2-5	TRBV29-1	.	TGCAGCGGATCGACACGACGGTTAGGGTCGGAGACCCAGTACTTC	CSGSTRRLGSETQYF
.	TRBJ2-7	TRBV4-3	.	TGCGCCAGCAGCCACGGGTATGACGGCTCCTACGAGCAGTACTTC	CASSHGYDGSYEQYF
.	TRBJ2-7	TRBV7-2	TRBD2	TGTGCCAGCAGCCAAGATCTTAGCGGGGGCGACGAGCAGTACTTC	CASSQDLSGGDEQYF
once	TRBJ2-2	TRBV9	TRBD2	TGTGCCAGCAGCGTAAGCGGCGGGGGGCTGTTTTTT	CASSVSGGGLFF
.	TRBJ2-5	TRBV7-2	TRBD2	TGTGCCAGCAGCCGATCTCTATCTGGCGGGGGGGTAGTGGAGACCCAGTACTTC	CASSRSLSGGGVVETQYF
few	TRBJ1-5	TRBV27	.	TGTGCCAGCAGTTTCCGCGGACGACTGGGGGCCCAGCATTTT	CASSFRGRLGAQHF